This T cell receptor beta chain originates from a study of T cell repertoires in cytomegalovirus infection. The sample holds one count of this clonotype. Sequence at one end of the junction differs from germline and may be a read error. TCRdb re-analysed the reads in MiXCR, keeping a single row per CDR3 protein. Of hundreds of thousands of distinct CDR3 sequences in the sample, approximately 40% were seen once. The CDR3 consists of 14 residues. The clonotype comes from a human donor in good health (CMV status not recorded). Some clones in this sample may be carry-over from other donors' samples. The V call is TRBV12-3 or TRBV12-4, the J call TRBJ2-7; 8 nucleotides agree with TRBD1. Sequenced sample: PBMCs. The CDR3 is CSSSLAQGAGEQYF. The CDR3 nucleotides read TGTTCCAGCAGTTTAGCGCAGGGGGCAGGGGAGCAGTACTTC.